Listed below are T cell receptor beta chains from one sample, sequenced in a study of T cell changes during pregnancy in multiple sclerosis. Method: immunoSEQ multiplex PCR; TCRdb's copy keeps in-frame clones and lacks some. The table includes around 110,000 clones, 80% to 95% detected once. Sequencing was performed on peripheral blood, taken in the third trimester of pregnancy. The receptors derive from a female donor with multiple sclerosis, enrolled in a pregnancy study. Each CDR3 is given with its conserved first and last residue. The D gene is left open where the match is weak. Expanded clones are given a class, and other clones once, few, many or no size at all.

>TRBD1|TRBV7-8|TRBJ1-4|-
CASRSGGNEKLFF
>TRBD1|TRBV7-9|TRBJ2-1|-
CASSLGPRQIQGSYNEQFF
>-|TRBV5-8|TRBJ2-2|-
CASTNGRNTGELFF
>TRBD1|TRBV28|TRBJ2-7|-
CASSPTGSSKEQYF
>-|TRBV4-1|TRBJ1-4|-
CASSQGRAEEKLFF
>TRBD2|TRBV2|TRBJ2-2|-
CASSWTSGGTNTGELFF
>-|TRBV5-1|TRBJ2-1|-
CASHRLPRDEQFF
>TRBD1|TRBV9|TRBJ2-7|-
CASSEGIGTGTVEQYF
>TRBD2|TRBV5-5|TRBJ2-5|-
CASSGLATQETQYF
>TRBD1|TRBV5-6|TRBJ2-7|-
CASSPRRQGAYEQYF
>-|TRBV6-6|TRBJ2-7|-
CASSYIRDSNYEQYF
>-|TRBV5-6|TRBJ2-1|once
CASSFVISPAGRAVNEQFF
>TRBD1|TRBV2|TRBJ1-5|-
CASSLTGDSNQPQHF
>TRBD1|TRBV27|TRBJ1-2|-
CASSGQGAPYGYTF
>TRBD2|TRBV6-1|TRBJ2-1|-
CASSGTSGRYNEQFF
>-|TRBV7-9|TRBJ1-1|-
CASSFQMNTEAFF
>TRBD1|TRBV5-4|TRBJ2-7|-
CASSQGTGDTYEQYF
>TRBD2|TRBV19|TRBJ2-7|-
CASSIGGREGYEQYF
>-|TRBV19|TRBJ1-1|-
CASSSYTRGSEAFF
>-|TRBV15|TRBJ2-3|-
CATSRGLSGGGGADTQYF
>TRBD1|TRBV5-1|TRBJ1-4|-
CASSEDRENEKLFF
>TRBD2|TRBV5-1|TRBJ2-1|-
CASSLGLAGAISYNEQFF
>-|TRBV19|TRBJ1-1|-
CASSRNREAFF
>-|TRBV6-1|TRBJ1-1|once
CASSEVRDRHAIKAFF
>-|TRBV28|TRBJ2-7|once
CASSFFGSSYEQYF
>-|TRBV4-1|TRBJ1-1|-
CASSPRGTEAFF
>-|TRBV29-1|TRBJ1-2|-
CSVEGEGTNYGYTF